This entry is about one T cell receptor beta chain. The CDR3 has 12 residues. Germline V CDR1 and CDR2: MNHEY, SVGAGI. V lost 4 bases and J 8 bases, leaving 10 bases between the germline ends. The record originates from a study of blood T cell repertoires in COVID-19. Turning to the study itself: There were acute and convalescent COVID-19 samples, and they came from the United States, Italy and Spain. Sources were T cells, B-cell-depleted T cells, or PBMCs; the material itself was cDNA or gDNA.

In the study's own analysis: The authors estimated nucleated cell counts from reference gene primer amplification. The table came from immunoSEQ multiplex PCR; TCRdb's copy has only in-frame clones and leaves some out. V, J and clone size derive from that table, while D and trimming were established from the DNA sequence. Counted here are around 100,000 clones, around four fifths occurring once; the ten biggest clones make up roughly 7.9%. The V and J genes are TRBV6-5 and TRBJ2-3; D gene ambiguous. The source is a man between 70 and 80 years old with acute or convalescent COVID-19. The sample taken for sequencing was peripheral blood. The CDR3 protein is CASSSIWSTQYF. The CDR3 nucleotides are TGTGCCAGCAGTTCTATATGGAGTACGCAGTATTTT.